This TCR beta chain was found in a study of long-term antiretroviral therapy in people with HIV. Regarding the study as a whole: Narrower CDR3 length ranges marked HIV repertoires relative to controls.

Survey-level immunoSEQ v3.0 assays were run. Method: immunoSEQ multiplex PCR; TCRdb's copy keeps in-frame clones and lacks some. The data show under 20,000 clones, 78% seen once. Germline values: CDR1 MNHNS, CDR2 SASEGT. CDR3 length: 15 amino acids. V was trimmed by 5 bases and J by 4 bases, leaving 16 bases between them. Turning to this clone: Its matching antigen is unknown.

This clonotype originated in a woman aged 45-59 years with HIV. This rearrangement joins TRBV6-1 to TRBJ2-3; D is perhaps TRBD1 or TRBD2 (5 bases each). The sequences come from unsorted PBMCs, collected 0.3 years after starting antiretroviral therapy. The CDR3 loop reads CASSRSRGSADTQYF. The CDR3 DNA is TGTGCCAGCAGTCGGAGTAGGGGTAGCGCAGATACGCAGTATTTT.